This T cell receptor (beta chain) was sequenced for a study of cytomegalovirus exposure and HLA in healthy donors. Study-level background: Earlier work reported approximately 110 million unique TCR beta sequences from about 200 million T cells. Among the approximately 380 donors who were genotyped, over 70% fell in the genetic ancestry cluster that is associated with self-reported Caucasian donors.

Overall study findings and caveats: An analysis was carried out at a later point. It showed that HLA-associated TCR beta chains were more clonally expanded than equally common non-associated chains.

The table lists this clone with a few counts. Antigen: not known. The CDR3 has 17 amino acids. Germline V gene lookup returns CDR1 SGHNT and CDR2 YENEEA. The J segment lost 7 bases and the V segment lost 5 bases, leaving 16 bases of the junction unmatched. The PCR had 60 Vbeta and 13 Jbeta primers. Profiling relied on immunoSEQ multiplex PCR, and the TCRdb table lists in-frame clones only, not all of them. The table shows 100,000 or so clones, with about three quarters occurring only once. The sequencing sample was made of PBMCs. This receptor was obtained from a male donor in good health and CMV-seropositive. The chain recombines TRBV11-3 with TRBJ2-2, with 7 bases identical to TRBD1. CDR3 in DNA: TGTGCCAGCAGCCGTACCCGGGACAGCCGAGAAGGCGGGGAGCTGTTTTTT. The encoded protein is CASSRTRDSREGGELFF.